Each of the 19 T cell receptor beta chains below was sequenced from the same sample in a study of blood T cells in healthy people across ages. The authors ran a second PCR of about 6 to 11 cycles using a sample-barcoded 5' primer and a J-beta primer mix. TCRdb redid the calling of the 5' RACE reads with MiXCR, one entry per CDR3 protein. The sample yields more than 600,000 distinct CDR3 sequences, around 25% seen once. This same sample was also taken into another study, of T cells of mothers and their children.

Sample: blood. The receptors originated from a boy aged 10-17 years in good health.

The rearrangement joins TRBV7-9 to TRBJ2-7; 12 nucleotides align to TRBD2. CDR1 is SEHNR and CDR2 is FQNEAQ in the germline V gene (reference sequence). J gave up 10 bases and V 4 bases, and 8 bases lay outside the gene matches. The length of the CDR3 is 14 residues. CDR3 region: CASSSTSGGPFQYF. The CDR3 nucleotides are TGTGCCAGCAGCTCGACTAGCGGGGGCCCATTTCAGTACTTC.

This clonotype was seen a handful of times. The V and J genes are TRBV7-6 and TRBJ2-5; 7 bases are shared with TRBD2. The length of the CDR3 is 16 residues. Trimming removed 2 bases from V and 1 base from J; junction bases left unmatched: 7. CDR1 is SGHVS, CDR2 FNYEAQ, per germline. CDR3 sequence reads: CASSLTGDYLQETQYF. In nucleotides, the CDR3 is TGTGCCAGCAGCTTAACCGGGGACTACCTCCAAGAGACCCAGTACTTC.

This clonotype was seen a few times. The V and J genes are TRBV28 and TRBJ2-4; 13 bases match TRBD2. The CDR3 totals 15 residues. In germline, CDR1 is MDHEN, CDR2 SYDVKM. The V and J ends lost 10 bases and 8 bases, in that order; junction bases with no gene match: 11. CDR3 residues: CATRSTSGGRDIQYF. The CDR3 DNA reads as TGTGCCACCAGATCGACTAGCGGGGGGAGGGACATTCAGTACTTC.

This sequence joins TRBV6-5 and TRBJ2-5; TRBD1 matches at 7 bases. Germline V lookup: CDR1 MNHEY, CDR2 SVGAGI. This CDR3 is built from 16 residues. J gave up 1 base and V 6 bases, and 11 bases lay outside the gene matches. DNA of the CDR3: TGTGCCAGCAGCTTAATCGGGACAGCAATCCAAGAGACCCAGTACTTC. This codes for CASSLIGTAIQETQYF.

The chain links TRBV19 to TRBJ2-4, with a tentative D call TRBD1 (6 bases). This CDR3 region has 12 residues. Germline CDR1 and CDR2: LNHDA and SQIVND (reference sequence). The V and J ends lost 9 bases and 6 bases respectively, with 12 bases between them. The CDR3 DNA reads as TGTGCCAGCTTGGGACAACTAAACATTCAGTACTTC. Protein product: CASLGQLNIQYF.

The chain employs TRBV3-1 and TRBJ2-5; possible D gene TRBD2, 6 bases. CDR1 and CDR2 (germline): LGHDT, YNNKEL (reference sequence). The CDR3 totals 18 residues. V was shortened by 4 bases and J by 11 bases, with 32 bases between the two germline ends. The chain's CDR3 is CASSPDTSGRRGLGEQYF. The CDR3 DNA sequence: TGTGCCAGCAGCCCAGATACTTCTGGGAGGAGGGGACTGGGGGAGCAGTACTTC.

The chain carries TRBV12-3 or TRBV12-4 and TRBJ2-5, with D possibly TRBD2 on 6 matching bases. With 3 bases removed from V and 5 bases from J, the gap between germline ends came to 16 bases. This CDR3 comprises 15 residues. DNA of the CDR3: TGTGCCAGCAGTTTGGGGACGGCGGGGATGGAGACCCAGTACTTC. It encodes CASSLGTAGMETQYF.

The chain uses TRBV20-1 and TRBJ2-1; possible D gene TRBD2, 6 bases. CDR1 and CDR2 from the germline V gene are DFQATT and SNEGSKA (reference sequence). Trimming left V 4 bases short and J 6 bases short, with 16 bases between. This CDR3 spans 14 amino acids. DNA for the CDR3: TGCAGTGCTAATCCCTGGGACTCACTCAATGAGCAGTTCTTC. This sequence encodes CSANPWDSLNEQFF.

This clonotype has more than one count but fewer than ten. The rearrangement links TRBV28 to TRBJ2-1; TRBD1 aligns across 10 bases. This CDR3 contains 15 residues. V lost 7 bases and J lost 5; bases outside the gene matches: 8. Looked up from germline, CDR1 is MDHEN and CDR2 is SYDVKM. The CDR3 DNA sequence: TGTGCCAGCATAGAGAGGGGGACAGGGGACAATGAGCAGTTCTTC. Translating gives CASIERGTGDNEQFF.

This clonotype was found a few times. V gene TRBV7-2 combines with J gene TRBJ2-3; 7 bases line up with TRBD2. This CDR3 comprises 15 residues. Trimming removed 5 bases from V and 7 bases from J; junction bases left unmatched: 12. Germline V gives CDR1 SGHTA, CDR2 FQGNSA. The CDR3 protein is CASSQSGRGTYTQYF. The DNA of the CDR3 is TGTGCCAGCAGCCAGAGCGGGCGGGGGACCTATACGCAGTATTTT.

The chain has TRBV5-6 and TRBJ2-1; 10 bases align to TRBD2. The V and J ends lost 0 bases and 6 bases, in that order; junction bases with no gene match: 6. Germline CDR1 SGHDT, CDR2 YYEEEE. The CDR3 spans 16 residues. CDR3 sequence: CASSLVEVAGGNEQFF. The CDR3 region has the DNA TGTGCCAGCAGCTTGGTAGAGGTAGCGGGAGGCAATGAGCAGTTCTTC.

The rearrangement uses TRBV28 and TRBJ2-5; D might be TRBD2 (5 bases). Between the trimmed V and J ends, which lost 4 bases and 1 base, there was a span of 13 bases. Germline V gene data show CDR1 as MDHEN and CDR2 as SYDVKM. The CDR3 is 15 residues long. In nucleotides, the CDR3 is TGTGCCAGCAGTTCAGCGGTAAGCGTCCAAGAGACCCAGTACTTC. It yields the protein CASSSAVSVQETQYF.

The chain has TRBV6-5 and TRBJ1-2; 7 nucleotides agree with TRBD1. Trimming cost V 10 bases and J 2 bases; bases outside gene matches: 13. This CDR3 contains 15 residues. Germline loops: CDR1 MNHEY, CDR2 SVGAGI. CDR3 bases: TGTGCCAACAGCGACAGGGATTTGGGAAACTATGGCTACACCTTC. Protein: CANSDRDLGNYGYTF.

CDR3 protein: CASSYISGTSSPGEQFF. The CDR3 nucleotides read TGTGCCAGCAGTTATATCTCCGGGACTAGTTCTCCTGGTGAGCAGTTCTTC. The V call is TRBV6-5, the J call TRBJ2-1; TRBD2 agrees at 8 bases. This CDR3 contains 17 residues. Germline V CDR1 and CDR2: MNHEY, SVGAGI. V lost 3 bases to trimming and J lost 9 bases; unmatched junction nucleotides: 16.

This clonotype was seen only a few times. The chain is built from TRBV5-1 and TRBJ2-2; 7 bases fit TRBD1. This CDR3 has 14 amino acids. J was trimmed by 3 bases and V by 3 bases; bases with no gene match: 2. Germline V gene sequence: CDR1 SGHRS, CDR2 YFSETQ. This CDR3 is CASSSTGDTGELFF. The DNA of the CDR3 is TGCGCCAGCAGCTCTACAGGGGACACCGGGGAGCTGTTTTTT.

This clonotype was observed a few times. DNA of the CDR3: TGTGCCAGCAGTTACTCGATTACAGGTCAGCCCCAGCATTTT. Translating gives CASSYSITGQPQHF. The chain uses TRBV6-6 and TRBJ1-5; tentatively, D is TRBD1 (5 bases). Deletions cut 0 bases from V and 6 bases from J, with 9 bases between. Looked up from germline, CDR1 is MNHNY and CDR2 is SVGAGI (reference sequence). The CDR3 spans 14 residues.

This clonotype came up a few times. One end of the junction is discordant with germline, which a read error may explain. The chain combines TRBV28 with TRBJ2-7; 8 positions match TRBD2. CDR3 size: 15 residues. Looked up from germline, CDR1 is MDHEN and CDR2 is SYDVKM. The CDR3 DNA is TGTGCCAGCAGGGTTCAAAGCGGGAGCTCCCACGAGCAGTACTTC. Translation: CASRVQSGSSHEQYF.

This CDR3 reads CSARGWEGMYEQFF. CDR3 DNA sequence: TGCAGTGCTAGAGGGTGGGAGGGCATGTATGAGCAGTTCTTC. This chain joins TRBV20-1 and TRBJ2-1, with TRBD2 matching 7 bases. V lost 1 base, J lost 8 bases, and 8 bases stayed unmatched. The CDR3 consists of 14 residues. Germline CDR1 DFQATT, CDR2 SNEGSKA (reference sequence).

V usage is TRBV9 and J usage is TRBJ2-4; the match to TRBD2 covers 8 bases. The V segment lost 6 bases and the J segment 7 bases; nucleotides outside the gene matches: 21. This CDR3 contains 18 residues. Germline V gene sequence: CDR1 SGDLS, CDR2 YYNGEE. CDR3 loop: CASIAGLAGYKRANIQYF. CDR3 in DNA: TGTGCCAGCATCGCGGGGCTAGCGGGCTATAAGAGGGCGAACATTCAGTACTTC.